This T cell receptor beta chain was found in a study of shared clonotypes between healthy human individuals. Each unsorted PBMC replicate got 300 ng genomic DNA, tens of thousands of genomes. Clones were sequenced by immunoSEQ multiplex PCR, and TCRdb holds only the in-frame ones, with some missing. This sample has about 490,000 clones, with 75% to 85% found just once. Trimming pared 0 bases from V and 7 bases from J, leaving 16 bases between. CDR1 is LGHNA, CDR2 YNFKEQ, per germline. This CDR3 region has 15 residues. Extraction of genomic DNA in unsorted samples used around 82 million PBMCs. A word on this clone: Its antigen is currently unknown.

Study outcomes and limitations: Genetic and exposure-history diversity was limited by the small donor number. The study sampled only blood, and tissue repertoires likely differ.

Source material: PBMCs. The sequence came from a woman between 40 and 55 years old in good health. Some clones in this sample may be carry-over from other donors' samples. This chain uses TRBV4-2 with TRBJ2-7; D gene unclear. The CDR3 coding sequence is TGTGCCAGCAGCCAAGAGGGCTCCTCCCCGCGGGAGCAGTACTTC. Amino acid sequence: CASSQEGSSPREQYF.